In this sample, the clone carrying this TCR beta chain turned up many times. The CDR3 regions of TCR beta were amplified from RNA transcripts. The HTBI set primed first-round TCR CDR3 RT-PCR. TCRdb re-derived calls from the multiplex PCR reads in MiXCR, one entry per CDR3 protein. The sample has 250,000 to 300,000 distinct CDR3 sequences, roughly 13% seen once. The CDR3 is 15 residues long. V gave up 0 bases and J gave up 4 bases; unmatched junction bases: 9. Germline V gene data show CDR1 as DFQATT and CDR2 as SNEGSKA (reference sequence). The sample is drawn from a study of T cells in Graves' hyperthyroidism and ophthalmopathy.

This chain uses TRBV20-1 with TRBJ2-7; TRBD2 aligns across 7 bases. The sequenced sample was blood. This sequence was found in a woman between 40 and 55 years old with Graves' hyperthyroidism. The CDR3 spells CSARDLLRESYEQYF. In nucleotides, the CDR3 is TGCAGTGCTAGAGATCTCCTGCGGGAGTCGTACGAGCAGTACTTC.